This T cell receptor (beta chain) is drawn from a study of blood T cell repertoires in COVID-19. Study-level background: The United States, Italy and Spain provided the acute and convalescent COVID-19 samples.

Authors' processing steps: Amplified reference gene primers provided the basis for estimating nucleated cell counts. Clones were read by immunoSEQ multiplex PCR, and TCRdb kept only the in-frame ones, dropping some. V and J calls and clone size are copied from that table; D and trimming were computed from the DNA. There are about 370,000 clones in the sample; about 87% occur only once, and under 11% lies in the top ten. A Seattle source enrolled patients during active infection and followed them longitudinally. CDR3 length: 15 residues. The V gene end was trimmed by 3 bases and the J gene end by 6 bases; junction bases not matched to a gene: 4. Per germline, CDR1 SGDLS and CDR2 YYNGEE.

Sample: peripheral blood. V usage is TRBV9 and J usage is TRBJ1-6; TRBD1 agrees at 9 bases. The clonotype originates from a woman under 40 with COVID-19, enrolled during active disease. The CDR3, as DNA: TGTGCCAGCAGCGCACGGGACAGGGCTAATTCACCCCTCCACTTT. The encoded protein is CASSARDRANSPLHF.